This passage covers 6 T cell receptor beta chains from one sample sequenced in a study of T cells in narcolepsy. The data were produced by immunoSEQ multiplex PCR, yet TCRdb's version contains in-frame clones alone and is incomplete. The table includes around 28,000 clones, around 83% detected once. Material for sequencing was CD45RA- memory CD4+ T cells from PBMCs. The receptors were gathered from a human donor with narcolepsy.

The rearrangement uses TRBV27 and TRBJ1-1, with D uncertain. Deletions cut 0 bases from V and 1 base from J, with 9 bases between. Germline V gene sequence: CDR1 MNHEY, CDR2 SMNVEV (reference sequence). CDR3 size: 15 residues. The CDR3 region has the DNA TGTGCCAGCAGTTTATCGATGGGAGGGAACACTGAAGCTTTCTTT. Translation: CASSLSMGGNTEAFF.

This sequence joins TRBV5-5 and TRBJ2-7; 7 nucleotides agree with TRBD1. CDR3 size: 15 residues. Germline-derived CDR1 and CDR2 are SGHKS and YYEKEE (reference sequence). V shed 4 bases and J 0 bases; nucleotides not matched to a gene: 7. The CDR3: CASSRGQSSSYEQYF. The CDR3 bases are TGTGCCAGCAGCCGGGGACAGTCCTCCTCCTACGAGCAGTACTTC.

CDR3 amino acids: CASRPTGYNEQFF. CDR3 coding DNA: TGTGCCAGTAGACCTACAGGTTACAATGAGCAGTTCTTC. The chain recombines TRBV19 with TRBJ2-1; tentatively, D is TRBD1 (5 bases). From germline, CDR1 is LNHDA and CDR2 SQIVND (reference sequence). The V end was cut by 6 bases, the J end by 4 bases, with 10 bases between. The CDR3 length is 13 residues. Together with reference TRBV19 and TRBJ2-1, the CDR3 gives the full variable domain: DGGITQSPKYLFRKEGQNVTLSCEQNLNHDAMYWYRQDPGQGLRLIYYSQIVNDFQKGDIAEGYSVSREKKESFPLTVTSAQKNPTAFYLCASRPTGYNEQFFGPGTRLTVL.

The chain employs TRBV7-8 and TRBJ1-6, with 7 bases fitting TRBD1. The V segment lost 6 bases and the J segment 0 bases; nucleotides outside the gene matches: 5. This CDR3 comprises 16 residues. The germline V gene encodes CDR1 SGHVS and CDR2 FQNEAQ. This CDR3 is CASRLTGSSYNSPLHF. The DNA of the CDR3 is TGTGCCAGCAGACTGACAGGGAGCTCCTATAATTCACCCCTCCACTTT.

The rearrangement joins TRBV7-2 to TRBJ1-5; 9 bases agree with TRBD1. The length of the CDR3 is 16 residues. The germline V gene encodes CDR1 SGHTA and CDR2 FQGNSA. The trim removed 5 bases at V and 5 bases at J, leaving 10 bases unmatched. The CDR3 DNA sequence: TGTGCCAGCAGCCCATCATACCGGGACAGGGATCAGCCCCAGCATTTT. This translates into CASSPSYRDRDQPQHF.

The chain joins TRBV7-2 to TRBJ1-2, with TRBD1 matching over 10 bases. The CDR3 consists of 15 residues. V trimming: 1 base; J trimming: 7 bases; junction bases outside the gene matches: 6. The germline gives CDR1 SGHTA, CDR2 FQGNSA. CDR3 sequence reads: CASSLGGDRGPGYTF. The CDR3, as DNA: TGTGCCAGCAGCTTAGGGGGCGACAGGGGGCCTGGCTACACCTTC.